The entry that follows covers one T cell receptor (delta chain) sequence. This clone came up a few times. This receptor's antigen is unknown. The protein TCRdb gives is from a much larger clone and does not agree with this DNA's translation at residue 5, likely a read error; the protein shown here comes from the DNA. CDR1 and CDR2 (GEAIGNYY, EKD) derive from the germline V gene. Clipping removes 0 bases from V and 7 bases from J, with 6 as the unmatched junction base count. From cysteine to phenylalanine, the CDR3 is 15 amino acids long. The retained sequence is limited to the CDR3, 45 bases, with the frame set at the first base. Libraries were built with RT-PCR. Sequencing was carried out with an Illumina MiSeq. TCRdb reprocessed the public reads with the caller CATT; rows with the same DNA were merged afterwards. The table for this sample lists about 11,000 delta-chain clones; around 1.4% of them were counted only once. 10% of the sample lies in the top ten.

The record originates from a study of gamma-delta T cells after stem cell transplantation (TCRdb year 2016). What was sequenced was gamma-delta T cells. The receptor's source is a human donor. It is not recorded whose cells these are; they may come from a transplant donor. The sequence joins TRDV2 to TRDJ1; 11 bases in the junction line up with TRDD3. The bases are TGTGCCTGTGACACCGTGGTGGGGGATACGCGTAAACTCATCTTT. Its translation is CACDTVVGDTRKLIF.